The 25 T cell receptor beta chains reported below all come from one sample, sequenced in a study of blood T cell repertoires in COVID-19. Some clones are missing from TCRdb's copy, which holds only in-frame ones; the method was immunoSEQ multiplex PCR. Of 120,000 to 150,000 clones in the sample, around four fifths were seen once. Input material: peripheral blood. Receptors were obtained from a human donor in a cohort sampled during active COVID-19.

The rearrangement uses TRBV13 and TRBJ2-4, with 8 bases that match TRBD2. This CDR3 is 16 amino acids long. Trimming at V came to 1 base and at J to 3 bases, leaving 5 bases not matched to a gene. Germline V gives CDR1 PRHDT, CDR2 FYEKMQ (reference sequence). The CDR3 bases are TGTGCCAGCAGCTTAGAGGTAGCGGGATACAAAAACATTCAGTACTTC. Translating it yields CASSLEVAGYKNIQYF.

This clone occurred once. The chain links TRBV6-5 to TRBJ2-1; TRBD2 aligns across 13 bases. CDR3 size: 15 residues. The trim removed 7 bases at V and 9 bases at J, leaving 9 bases unmatched. Germline V gene lookup returns CDR1 MNHEY and CDR2 SVGAGI. The DNA of the CDR3 is TGTGCCAGCACACGAAAACTAGCGGGAGGGCCTGAGCAGTTCTTC. Encoded protein: CASTRKLAGGPEQFF.

This clone was recorded once. V and J are TRBV29-1 and TRBJ2-7; D is ambiguous. The CDR3 sequence is 13 residues long. The germline V gene has CDR1 SQVTM and CDR2 ANQGSEA. Trimming removed 5 bases from V and 7 bases from J, with 18 bases in between. Written as DNA, the CDR3 is TGCAGCGTTTTGATGCGGAGCTACGGGGAGCAGTACTTC. Amino acid sequence: CSVLMRSYGEQYF.

The chain uses TRBV3-1 (or the pseudogene TRBV3-2) and TRBJ2-1, with D unresolved. The length of the CDR3 is 13 residues. Germline CDR1 reads LGHDT; CDR2 reads YNNKEL (reference sequence). Trimming left V 5 bases short and J 7 bases short, with 12 bases between. The CDR3 DNA follows: TGTGCCAGCAGCTCACAAATGGAGAATGAGCAGTTCTTC. Protein product: CASSSQMENEQFF.

The V and J genes are TRBV19 and TRBJ2-2; no clear D gene. Germline assignment: CDR1 LNHDA and CDR2 SQIVND (reference sequence). The CDR3 is 14 amino acids. The ends were cut back, 6 bases at V and 5 bases at J, with 13 bases in the middle. Written as DNA, the CDR3 is TGTGCCAGTAGCCCCGCGACTTTTACCGGGGAGCTGTTTTTT. Translating it yields CASSPATFTGELFF.

Note on this clone: Other DNA sequences in this sample translate to the same CDR3. The chain links TRBV19 to TRBJ2-7, with D perhaps TRBD2 (6 bases). V dropped 3 bases and J dropped 0 bases, with 12 bases sitting between them. The germline V gene encodes CDR1 LNHDA and CDR2 SQIVND (reference sequence). CDR3 length: 15 residues. CDR3 DNA: TGTGCCAGTAGTATCCTCCGGGGGAGCTCCTACGAGCAGTACTTC. It codes for CASSILRGSSYEQYF.

The J gene is TRBJ1-2, the V gene TRBV7-2; D gene uncertain. CDR3 length: 14 amino acids. Trimming removed 1 base at V and 0 bases at J, with 6 bases between. The germline CDR1 and CDR2 sequences are SGHTA and FQGNSA. In DNA form, the CDR3 reads TGTGCCAGCAGCTTAGGGCAGTCTAACTATGGCTACACCTTC. This sequence encodes CASSLGQSNYGYTF.

The genes are TRBV2 and TRBJ2-1; TRBD1 agrees at 11 bases. This CDR3 spans 13 amino acids. The V and J ends lost 6 bases and 7 bases, in that order; junction bases with no gene match: 2. Germline V gene data show CDR1 as SNHLY and CDR2 as FYNNEI. This chain's CDR3 is CASRGDRGNEQFF. As DNA, the CDR3 is TGTGCCAGCAGAGGGGACAGGGGGAATGAGCAGTTCTTC.

The rearrangement uses TRBV5-4 and TRBJ2-7; 8 nucleotides align to TRBD2. From germline, CDR1 is SGHNT and CDR2 YYREEE (reference sequence). Trimming cost V 1 base and J 6 bases; bases outside gene matches: 9. The length of the CDR3 is 15 residues. The CDR3 sequence: CASSLRGGAFGEQYF. The CDR3 DNA reads as TGTGCCAGCAGCTTGCGGGGGGGGGCTTTCGGCGAGCAGTACTTC.

The table lists this clone with a few counts. In nucleotides, the CDR3 is TGTGCCAGCAGCTATCTGGTAGCGGGAGGTCCCGAGCAGTACTTC. Protein product: CASSYLVAGGPEQYF. The chain employs TRBV7-8 and TRBJ2-7; 10 bases are a match to TRBD2. The J segment lost 6 bases and the V segment lost 4 bases, leaving 9 bases of the junction unmatched. This CDR3 is built from 15 residues. CDR1 is SGHVS, CDR2 FQNEAQ, per germline.

This chain uses TRBV15 with TRBJ1-4; possibly TRBD1 for D (6 bases). Germline values: CDR1 LNHNV, CDR2 YYDKDF (reference sequence). This CDR3 has 13 residues. Trimming pared 0 bases from V and 10 bases from J, leaving 9 bases between. CDR3 loop: CATSRDFRGKLFF. The CDR3 DNA reads TGTGCCACCAGCAGAGATTTCAGGGGAAAACTGTTTTTT.

This chain connects TRBV5-1 to TRBJ1-6; D gene unclear. This CDR3 is 15 amino acids long. Germline assignment: CDR1 SGHRS and CDR2 YFSETQ. V dropped 4 bases and J dropped 7 bases, with 15 bases sitting between them. CDR3 region: CASSPREDRNSPLHF. Written as DNA, the CDR3 is TGCGCCAGCAGCCCGCGGGAGGATAGGAATTCACCCCTCCACTTT.

The rearrangement uses TRBV7-2 and TRBJ2-1; TRBD1 aligns across 8 bases. Germline V gives CDR1 SGHTA, CDR2 FQGNSA. This CDR3 is 16 amino acids long. The V segment lost 4 bases and the J segment 2 bases; nucleotides outside the gene matches: 7. The CDR3 region has the DNA TGTGCCAGCAGCTCCACCGGGACAGGCGCCTACAATGAGCAGTTCTTC. This gives the protein CASSSTGTGAYNEQFF.

This chain joins TRBV7-9 and TRBJ2-5, with 10 nucleotides matching TRBD1. The germline CDR1 and CDR2 sequences are SEHNR and FQNEAQ (reference sequence). CDR3 size: 15 residues. The trim removed 5 bases at V and 5 bases at J, leaving 8 bases unmatched. CDR3 in amino acids: CASSPLGTGDETQYF. For the CDR3, the DNA is TGTGCCAGCAGCCCACTCGGGACAGGGGACGAGACCCAGTACTTC.

V is TRBV12-3 or TRBV12-4 and J is TRBJ2-7; 7 nucleotides line up with TRBD2. V lost 5 bases to trimming and J lost 4 bases; unmatched junction nucleotides: 5. This CDR3 has 13 residues. The chain's CDR3 is CASSQPGGYEQYF. Here the CDR3 DNA reads TGTGCCAGCAGTCAACCCGGGGGGTACGAGCAGTACTTC.

This rearrangement joins TRBV6-1 to TRBJ2-1; 12 bases are a match to TRBD2. Trimming took 4 bases from V and 7 from J; bases not matched to a gene: 8. There are 16 residues in the CDR3. The V gene's germline CDR1 is MNHNS and CDR2 SASEGT. This chain's CDR3 is CASSARLAGVKNEQFF. The CDR3 DNA follows: TGTGCCAGCAGTGCCCGACTAGCGGGAGTTAAGAATGAGCAGTTCTTC.

The rearrangement uses TRBV30 and TRBJ2-7; 8 bases line up with TRBD1. The CDR3 runs to 16 residues. Losses at the gene ends were 4 bases for V and 4 bases for J; bases not matched to a gene: 15. Germline V gene sequence: CDR1 GTSNPN, CDR2 SVGIG (reference sequence). This CDR3 reads CAWKPPEDRVFYEQYF. CDR3 coding DNA: TGTGCCTGGAAGCCGCCGGAGGACAGGGTTTTTTACGAGCAGTACTTC.

CDR3 in amino acids: CSAQGATEAFF. The DNA for the CDR3 is TGCAGCGCCCAGGGTGCCACTGAAGCTTTCTTT. This rearrangement joins TRBV29-1 to TRBJ1-1; tentative D call: TRBD1 (5 bases). This CDR3 region has 11 residues. V dropped 7 bases and J dropped 4 bases, with 10 bases sitting between them. Germline CDR1 reads SQVTM; CDR2 reads ANQGSEA.

The chain recombines TRBV27 with TRBJ2-1, with 7 positions matching TRBD1. The germline V gene encodes CDR1 MNHEY and CDR2 SMNVEV (reference sequence). The CDR3 consists of 15 residues. Germline trimming cut 4 bases from V and 2 bases from J; bases unmatched to any gene: 5. In nucleotides, the CDR3 is TGTGCCAGCAGTTCGACAGGGCCGCCCTACAATGAGCAGTTCTTC. Protein sequence: CASSSTGPPYNEQFF.

The V gene is TRBV29-1, the J gene TRBJ2-5; TRBD1 might be the D (7 bases). V dropped 4 bases and J dropped 3 bases, with 12 bases sitting between them. Germline V CDR1 and CDR2: SQVTM, ANQGSEA. The CDR3 is 13 amino acids. The CDR3 region is CSVAGGGEETQYF. The CDR3 bases are TGCAGCGTTGCTGGAGGGGGCGAAGAGACCCAGTACTTC.

The rearrangement uses TRBV9 and TRBJ2-3, with 8 bases that match TRBD2. V was clipped by 5 bases and J by 4 bases; unmatched bases: 6. Germline V gene data show CDR1 as SGDLS and CDR2 as YYNGEE. The CDR3 has 14 residues. The CDR3 protein is CASSPGGGPDTQYF. The CDR3 region has the DNA TGTGCCAGCAGTCCGGGAGGGGGGCCAGATACGCAGTATTTT.

This clone has a single count. The chain couples TRBV21-1 to TRBJ2-7; TRBD1 is taken as the D call from the table, unchecked against the DNA. TRBV21-1 is a known pseudogene. The CDR3 covers 18 residues. The CDR3 DNA follows: TGTGCCAGCAGCACGGGACAGGGGAGTCTACCACCCTCCTACGAGCAGTACTTC. Translated: CASSTGQGSLPPSYEQYF.

This chain joins TRBV30 and TRBJ2-5, with D unresolved. This CDR3 is 14 amino acids long. CDR1 is GTSNPN, CDR2 SVGIG, per germline (reference sequence). Between the trimmed V and J ends, which lost 2 bases and 1 base, there was a span of 11 bases. For the CDR3, the DNA is TGTGCCTGGAGTCCCTCATGGAGCCAAGAGACCCAGTACTTC. Translated: CAWSPSWSQETQYF.

The V gene is TRBV5-1, the J gene TRBJ1-2; D call uncertain. Trimming took off 2 bases at V and 1 base at J, with 9 bases between the two ends. CDR3 length equals 14 residues. The V gene's germline CDR1 is SGHRS and CDR2 YFSETQ. The chain's CDR3 is CASSFGSFNYGYTF. As DNA, the CDR3 is TGCGCCAGCAGCTTTGGCAGTTTTAACTATGGCTACACCTTC. Full variable domain (remainder filled in from reference TRBV5-1 and TRBJ1-2): KAGVTQTPRYLIKTRGQQVTLSCSPISGHRSVSWYQQTPGQGLQFLFEYFSETQRNKGNFPGRFSGRQFSNSRSEMNVSTLELGDSALYLCASSFGSFNYGYTFGSGTRLTVV.

The chain has TRBV6-5 and TRBJ2-6; 8 bases map to TRBD1. Germline assignment: CDR1 MNHEY and CDR2 SVGAGI. The CDR3 loop spans 13 amino acids. The V gene end was trimmed by 5 bases and the J gene end by 14 bases; junction bases not matched to a gene: 8. CDR3 residues: CASSPGTGPLLTF. The CDR3 DNA reads as TGTGCCAGCAGTCCCGGGACAGGTCCTCTCCTGACTTTC.